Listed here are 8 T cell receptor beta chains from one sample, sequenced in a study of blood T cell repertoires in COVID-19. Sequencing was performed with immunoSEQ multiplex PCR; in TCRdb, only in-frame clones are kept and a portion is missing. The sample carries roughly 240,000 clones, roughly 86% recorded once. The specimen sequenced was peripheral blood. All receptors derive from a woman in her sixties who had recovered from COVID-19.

The CDR3 DNA reads TGCGCCAGCAGCTTGGCCCAGGGGAACGAAGAGCAGTACTTC. Translation: CASSLAQGNEEQYF. The chain has TRBV5-1 and TRBJ2-7; possibly TRBD1 for D (6 bases). V gave up 0 bases and J gave up 7 bases, with 14 bases separating them. The CDR3 is made up of 14 amino acids. Germline V gene sequence: CDR1 SGHRS, CDR2 YFSETQ.

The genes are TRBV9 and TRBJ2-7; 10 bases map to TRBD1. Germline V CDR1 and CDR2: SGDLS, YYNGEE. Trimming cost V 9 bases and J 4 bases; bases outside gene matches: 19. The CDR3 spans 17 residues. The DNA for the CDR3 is TGTGCCACCTTCCATACCCTACGGGACAGGGGTCATTACGAGCAGTACTTC. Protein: CATFHTLRDRGHYEQYF. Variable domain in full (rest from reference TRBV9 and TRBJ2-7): DSGVTQTPKHLITATGQRVTLRCSPRSGDLSVYWYQQSLDQGLQFLIQYYNGEERAKGNILERFSAQQFPDLHSELNLSSLELGDSALYFCATFHTLRDRGHYEQYFGPGTRLTVT.

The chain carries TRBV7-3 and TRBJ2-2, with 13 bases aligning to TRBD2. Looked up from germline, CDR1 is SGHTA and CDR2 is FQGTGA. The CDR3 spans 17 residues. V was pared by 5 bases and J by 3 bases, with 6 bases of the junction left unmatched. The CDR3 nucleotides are TGTGCCAGCAGCCCTACTAGCGGGGGGGCCGACACCGGGGAGCTGTTTTTT. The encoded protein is CASSPTSGGADTGELFF.

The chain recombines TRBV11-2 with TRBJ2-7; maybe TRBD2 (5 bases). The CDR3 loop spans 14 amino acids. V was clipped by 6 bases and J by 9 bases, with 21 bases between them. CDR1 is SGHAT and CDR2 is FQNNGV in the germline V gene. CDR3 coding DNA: TGTGCCAGCAGTCCTATCCGGGGAACTACGGTGCAGTACTTC. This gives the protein CASSPIRGTTVQYF.

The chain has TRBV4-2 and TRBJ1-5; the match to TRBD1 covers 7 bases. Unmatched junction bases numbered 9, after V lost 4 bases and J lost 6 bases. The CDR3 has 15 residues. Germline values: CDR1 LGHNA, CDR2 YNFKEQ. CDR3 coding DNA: TGTGCCAGCAGCCCGCAATTCCAGGGGGTTCAGCCCCAGCATTTT. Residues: CASSPQFQGVQPQHF.

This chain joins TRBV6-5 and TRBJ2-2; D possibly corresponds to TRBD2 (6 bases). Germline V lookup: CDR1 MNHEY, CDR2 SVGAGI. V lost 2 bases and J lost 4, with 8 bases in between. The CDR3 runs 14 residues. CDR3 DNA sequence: TGTGCCAGCAGTTACGGGGGGAGCACCGGGGAGCTGTTTTTT. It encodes CASSYGGSTGELFF.

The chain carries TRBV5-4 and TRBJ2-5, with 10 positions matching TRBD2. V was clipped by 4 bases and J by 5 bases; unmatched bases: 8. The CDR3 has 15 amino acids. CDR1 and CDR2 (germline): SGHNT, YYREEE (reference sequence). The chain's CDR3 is CASSQAGGPMETQYF. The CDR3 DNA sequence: TGTGCCAGCAGCCAAGCGGGGGGGCCTATGGAGACCCAGTACTTC. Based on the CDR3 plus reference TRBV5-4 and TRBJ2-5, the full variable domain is ETGVTQSPTHLIKTRGQQVTLRCSSQSGHNTVSWYQQALGQGPQFIFQYYREEENGRGNFPPRFSGLQFPNYSSELNVNALELDDSALYLCASSQAGGPMETQYFGPGTRLLVL.

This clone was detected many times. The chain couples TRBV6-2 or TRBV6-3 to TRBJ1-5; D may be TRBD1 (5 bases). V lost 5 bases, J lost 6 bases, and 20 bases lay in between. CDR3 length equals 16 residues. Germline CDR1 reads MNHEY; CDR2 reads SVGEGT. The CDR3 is CASSTSGVGGGQPQHF. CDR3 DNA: TGTGCCAGCAGTACATCCGGGGTCGGGGGTGGTCAGCCCCAGCATTTT.